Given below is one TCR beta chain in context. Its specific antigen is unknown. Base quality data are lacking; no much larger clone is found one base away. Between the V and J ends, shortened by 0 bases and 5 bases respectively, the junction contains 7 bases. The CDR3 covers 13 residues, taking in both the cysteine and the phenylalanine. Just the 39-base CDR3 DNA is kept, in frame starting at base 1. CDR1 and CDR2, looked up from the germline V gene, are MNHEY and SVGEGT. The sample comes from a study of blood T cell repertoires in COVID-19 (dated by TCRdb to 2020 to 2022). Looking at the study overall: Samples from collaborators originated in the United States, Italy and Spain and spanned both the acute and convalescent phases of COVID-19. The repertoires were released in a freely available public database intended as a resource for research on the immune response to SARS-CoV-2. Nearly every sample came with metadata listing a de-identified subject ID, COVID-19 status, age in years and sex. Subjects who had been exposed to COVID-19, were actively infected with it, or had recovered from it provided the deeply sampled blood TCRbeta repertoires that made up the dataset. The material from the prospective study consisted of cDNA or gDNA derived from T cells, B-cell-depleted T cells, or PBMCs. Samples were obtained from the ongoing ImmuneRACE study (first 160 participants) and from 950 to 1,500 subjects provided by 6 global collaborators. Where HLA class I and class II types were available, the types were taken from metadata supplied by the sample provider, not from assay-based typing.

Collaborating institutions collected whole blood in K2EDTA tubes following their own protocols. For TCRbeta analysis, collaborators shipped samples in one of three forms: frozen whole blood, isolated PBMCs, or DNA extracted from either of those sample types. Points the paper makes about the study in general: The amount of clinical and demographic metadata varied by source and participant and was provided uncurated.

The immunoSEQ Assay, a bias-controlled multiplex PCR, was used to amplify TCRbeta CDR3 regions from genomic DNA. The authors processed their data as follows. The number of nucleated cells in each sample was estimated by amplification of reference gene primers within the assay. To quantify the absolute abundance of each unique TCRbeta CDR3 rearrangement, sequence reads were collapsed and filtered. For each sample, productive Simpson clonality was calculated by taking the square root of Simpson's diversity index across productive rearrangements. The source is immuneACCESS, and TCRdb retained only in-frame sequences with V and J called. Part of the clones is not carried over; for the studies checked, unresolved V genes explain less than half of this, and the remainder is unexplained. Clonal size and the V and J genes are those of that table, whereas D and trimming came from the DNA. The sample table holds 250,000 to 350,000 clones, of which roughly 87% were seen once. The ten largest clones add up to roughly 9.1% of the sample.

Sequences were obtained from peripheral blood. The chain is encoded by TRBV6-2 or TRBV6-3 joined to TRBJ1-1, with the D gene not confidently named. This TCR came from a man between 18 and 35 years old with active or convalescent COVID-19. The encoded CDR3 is CASSYSRETEAFF. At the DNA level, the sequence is TGTGCCAGCAGTTACTCGAGGGAAACTGAAGCTTTCTTT.